The clone carrying this T cell receptor (beta chain) has only a few counts. The antigen is unknown. V gave up 3 bases and J gave up 3 bases, with 12 bases separating them. The CDR3 is 14 residues long. The germline CDR1 and CDR2 sequences are MGHDK and SYGVNS. Only healthy Caucasians were included as donors. MiXCR, applied by TCRdb to the 5' RACE reads, yields one record per CDR3 protein. The sample shows more than 400,000 distinct CDR3 sequences, approximately 14% of them seen only once. These data originate in a study of identical twins. Study-wide points: Memory repertoires showed no such pattern, whereas abundant cord blood beta clonotypes carried fewer insertions. Among out-of-frame alpha sequences shared by twins, low generation probability occurred in excess.

This sample also appeared in a second study, on yellow fever vaccine responses in identical twins.

Sequencing was done on a sample of CD4+ T cells sorted from blood. This rearrangement joins TRBV25-1 to TRBJ2-7; a weak D match, TRBD2 (5 bases). The receptor comes from a woman under 30 in good health. The CDR3 region has the DNA TGTGCCAGCAGTGATGGCGGACTTAGCTACGAGCAGTACTTC. Protein: CASSDGGLSYEQYF.